The rows below give T cell receptor beta chains drawn from one sample of a study of tumor T cells in aggressive B-cell lymphoma. The repertoire was sequenced with immunoSEQ multiplex PCR; TCRdb's copy has only in-frame clones and lacks some. The table shows 950 to 1,500 clones, with about 82% occurring only once. The sample was tumor tissue. These receptors were obtained from an adult with diffuse large B cell lymphoma. CDR3s include the opening cysteine and the closing phenylalanine or tryptophan. The D gene is left open where the match is weak. Rows may omit the clone size; those that give it use once, few, many or a size class.

d_call,v_call,j_call,clone_size,cdr3_nt,cdr3_aa
TRBD1,TRBV27,TRBJ1-4,large,TGTGCCAGCAGTTTGGGCAGGGGGTTTACTGAAAAACTGTTTTTT,CASSLGRGFTEKLFF
TRBD1,TRBV29-1,TRBJ2-2,once,TGCAGCGTCAGGGACAGAATTAGGACCGGGGAGCTGTTTTTT,CSVRDRIRTGELFF
TRBD2,TRBV11-3,TRBJ2-7,NA,TGTGCCAGCAGCTTAGATAGCGGGCTCAACTACGAGCAGTACTTC,CASSLDSGLNYEQYF
NA,TRBV2,TRBJ2-7,NA,TGTGCCAGCAGACGGGAGTGGGGAATTGACTACGAGCAGTACTTC,CASRREWGIDYEQYF
TRBD2,TRBV27,TRBJ2-5,NA,TGTGCCAGCAGTTTCTCCCGGGGTAGCGGGGGATCAGGAGAGACCCAGTACTTC,CASSFSRGSGGSGETQYF
NA,TRBV30,TRBJ1-4,NA,TGTGCCGGCGAAACGGGGGTAACTAATGAAAAACTGTTTTTT,CAGETGVTNEKLFF
NA,TRBV7-2,TRBJ1-1,NA,TGTGCCAGCAGCTCCCAAAGCAGGGTTGCTTTCTTT,CASSSQSRVAFF
TRBD2,TRBV7-9,TRBJ2-2,NA,TGTGCCAGCAGCCAGACTAGCGGGGGGCCCGGCACCGGGGAGCTGTTTTTT,CASSQTSGGPGTGELFF
TRBD2,TRBV7-8,TRBJ2-1,NA,TGTGCCAGCAGCTTACGGGGGGGCGGCCACAATGAGCAGTTCTTC,CASSLRGGGHNEQFF
TRBD2,TRBV28,TRBJ2-2,NA,TGTGCCAGCAGTTTCGGGACTAGCGGGAGTGCCGGGGAGCTGTTTTTT,CASSFGTSGSAGELFF
TRBD1,TRBV10-3,TRBJ1-5,NA,TGTGCCATCAGCGCGGGACAGTTGAAGCCCCAGCATTTT,CAISAGQLKPQHF
TRBD1,TRBV2,TRBJ2-7,NA,TGTGCCAGCAGTACGACAGGGAAGGGGTACGAGCAGTACTTC,CASSTTGKGYEQYF
NA,TRBV30,TRBJ1-2,NA,TGTGCCTGGAGCTCCAGGACAGATTATGGCTACACCTTC,CAWSSRTDYGYTF
TRBD2,TRBV28,TRBJ2-7,NA,TGTGCCAGCAGTTCCCGGATTAGCGGGAGATACTACGAGCAGTACTTC,CASSSRISGRYYEQYF
TRBD1,TRBV10-3,TRBJ1-1,NA,TGTGCCATCAGTGGGACAGGGGGTACTGAAGCTTTCTTT,CAISGTGGTEAFF
TRBD2,TRBV19,TRBJ2-1,NA,TGTGCCAGTACCGTACTAGCGGGGGGGAACAATGAGCAGTTCTTC,CASTVLAGGNNEQFF
TRBD1,TRBV27,TRBJ1-2,NA,TGTGCCAGCAGTCAGTTTACAGGGGACCATGGCTACACCTTC,CASSQFTGDHGYTF
NA,TRBV6-1,TRBJ2-3,NA,TGTGCCAGCTATTTTATGAGTTCTAGCACAGATACGCAGTATTTT,CASYFMSSSTDTQYF
TRBD1,TRBV28,TRBJ2-1,NA,TGTGCCAGCACCCTACAGGGGGACAAGCAGTTCTTC,CASTLQGDKQFF
NA,TRBV6-4,TRBJ2-7,once,TGTGCCAGCAGTGCTGGCGGCGAGCAGTACTTC,CASSAGGEQYF
TRBD2,TRBV7-8,TRBJ2-2,NA,TGTGCCAGCAGCTTCACATCCGTCGCCGGGAGGGGGACCGGGGAGCTGTTTTTT,CASSFTSVAGRGTGELFF
NA,TRBV18,TRBJ1-1,once,TGTGCCAGCTCACCACCGGTCGGCACTGAAGCTTTCTTT,CASSPPVGTEAFF
NA,TRBV10-3,TRBJ1-1,few,TGTGCCATCAGTGAAAGGAGGGAAGAAACTGAAGCTTTCTTT,CAISERREETEAFF
TRBD1,TRBV11-2,TRBJ2-5,NA,TGTACCAGCTCCGAGGGGGCCCTAACGGGTGAGACCCAATACTTC,CTSSEGALTGETQYF
NA,TRBV28,TRBJ2-3,NA,TGTGCCAGCAGCCTAACAGGCTGGAGCACAGATACGCAGTATTTT,CASSLTGWSTDTQYF
TRBD1,TRBV10-2,TRBJ2-2,NA,TGCGCCAGCAGCTTCGGACAGGGGGGGTCCGGGGAACTGTTTTTT,CASSFGQGGSGELFF
TRBD2,TRBV4-1,TRBJ2-1,NA,TGCGCCAGCAGCCAAGTAGGGACTAGCGGGAGGCACCGGTCCTACAATGAGCAGTTCTTC,CASSQVGTSGRHRSYNEQFF
TRBD2,TRBV5-4,TRBJ2-2,NA,TGTGCCAGCAGCTCTAGCGGGAGATGGACCGGGGAGCTGTTTTTT,CASSSSGRWTGELFF
NA,TRBV14,TRBJ2-7,NA,TGTGCCAGCAGCCAAGTGTTCGGGGGCTCCTACGAGCAGTACTTC,CASSQVFGGSYEQYF
TRBD2,TRBV27,TRBJ2-7,NA,TGTGCCAGCAGTCCGCGGGGTAGCGGGATATACGAGCAGTACTTC,CASSPRGSGIYEQYF
TRBD2,TRBV7-8,TRBJ2-7,once,TGTGCCAGCAGCTCACCATTAAAGCGGGAGGAATACTCCTACGAGCAGTACTTC,CASSSPLKREEYSYEQYF
TRBD1,TRBV6-1,TRBJ1-5,NA,TGTGCCAGCAGTGGCTATGGACAGGGAAGCAATCAGCCCCAGCATTTT,CASSGYGQGSNQPQHF
TRBD2,TRBV5-4,TRBJ2-7,NA,TGTGCCAGCAGCCATCCGGGACTAGCGGGATCCAACTACGAGCAGTACTTC,CASSHPGLAGSNYEQYF
TRBD1,TRBV5-1,TRBJ2-2,once,TGCGCCAGCAGCTTGGTTCCTGGGACAGGGGGCGCCGGGGAGCTGTTTTTT,CASSLVPGTGGAGELFF
NA,TRBV9,TRBJ1-6,NA,TGTGCCAGCAGCGTAGCAGGGAATAATTCACCCCTCCACTTT,CASSVAGNNSPLHF